Below, 7 T cell receptor beta chains from the same sample are listed, as sequenced in a study of T-cell reconstitution after alpha-beta-depleted transplantation in children. Unique molecular identifiers were used in preparing the TCRbeta library. TCRdb fed the PCR reads into MiXCR, producing one record per CDR3 protein. The sample includes almost 250,000 distinct CDR3 sequences, more than 20% of them seen just once. The sequences come from PBMCs, collected before TCRalphabeta/CD19-depleted stem cell transplant. The receptors stem from a girl aged 2-10 years with Fanconi anemia, due to receive a stem cell transplant.

This clonotype has ten or more counts. The chain has TRBV28 and TRBJ2-5, with TRBD2 matching over 7 bases. V lost 5 bases to trimming and J lost 5 bases; unmatched junction nucleotides: 14. The CDR3 is 16 amino acids. Germline V lookup: CDR1 MDHEN, CDR2 SYDVKM. The CDR3 loop is CASSLNPNSGFETQYF. As DNA, the CDR3 is TGTGCCAGCAGTCTGAACCCCAATAGCGGGTTTGAGACCCAGTACTTC. The full variable domain, rest sourced from reference TRBV28 and TRBJ2-5, is DVKVTQSSRYLVKRTGEKVFLECVQDMDHENMFWYRQDPGLGLRLIYFSYDVKMKEKGDIPEGYSVSREKKERFSLILESASTNQTSMYLCASSLNPNSGFETQYFGPGTRLLVL.

V gene TRBV4-2 combines with J gene TRBJ2-4; 7 positions match TRBD2. V lost 9 bases to trimming and J lost 0 bases; unmatched junction nucleotides: 8. Germline values: CDR1 LGHNA, CDR2 YNFKEQ. The CDR3 is made up of 15 amino acids. CDR3 loop: CASRAGRLAKNIQYF. The CDR3 DNA is TGTGCCAGTCGAGCGGGGAGGCTAGCCAAAAACATTCAGTACTTC.

The table lists this clonotype with a count of one. The chain combines TRBV6-2 or TRBV6-3 with TRBJ2-1; tentatively, D is TRBD1 (6 bases). V lost 2 bases and J 7 bases, leaving 12 bases between the germline ends. From germline, CDR1 is MNHEY and CDR2 SVGEGT. The CDR3 covers 14 residues. CDR3 residues: CASSYHEGENEQFF. Written as DNA, the CDR3 is TGTGCCAGCAGTTACCATGAGGGGGAGAATGAGCAGTTCTTC.

This clonotype occurred many times. V and J are TRBV5-1 and TRBJ2-3; no clear D gene. Germline V lookup: CDR1 SGHRS, CDR2 YFSETQ. CDR3 length equals 12 residues. Trimming removed 0 bases at V and 6 bases at J, with 5 bases between. CDR3 residues: CASSLEGDTQYF. CDR3 in DNA: TGCGCCAGCAGCTTGGAAGGGGATACGCAGTATTTT.

This clonotype was seen once. The V call is TRBV7-2, the J call TRBJ2-7; D not resolved. This CDR3 comprises 15 residues. Looked up from germline, CDR1 is SGHTA and CDR2 is FQGNSA. V was shortened by 5 bases and J by 0 bases, with 14 bases between the two germline ends. In DNA form, the CDR3 reads TGTGCCAGCAGCCCGACTCACTTCTCCTCCTACGAGCAGTACTTC. It codes for CASSPTHFSSYEQYF.

At least ten counts were recorded for this clonotype. The chain carries TRBV20-1 and TRBJ2-1; D unresolved. The V end was cut by 0 bases, the J end by 7 bases, with 10 bases between. This CDR3 contains 13 residues. Germline V CDR1 and CDR2: DFQATT, SNEGSKA (reference sequence). This chain's CDR3 is CSARDYLINEQFF. In nucleotides, the CDR3 is TGCAGTGCTAGAGATTACCTGATAAATGAGCAGTTCTTC.

This clonotype has a handful of counts. V gene TRBV12-3 or TRBV12-4 combines with J gene TRBJ2-6; 10 bases line up with TRBD1. The CDR3 spans 18 residues. V dropped 4 bases and J dropped 0; count of bases not matched to a gene: 6. The CDR3 coding sequence is TGTGCCAGCAGTTCCCTGGACAGGGGGGACTCTGGGGCCAACGTCCTGACTTTC. Its protein product is CASSSLDRGDSGANVLTF.